What follows describes a single T cell receptor (beta chain). The target of this receptor is not known. Within one base of it there is no much larger clone, and no base qualities were kept. The record originates from a study of shared clonotypes between healthy human individuals (TCRdb year 2020). Concerning the study at large: Three men and a couple of women, aged 18 to 49 years, made up the cohort. Libraries were prepared and TCR repertoires were sequenced by different laboratories using diverse techniques, in order to increase sequencing depth and limit assay-specific biases. Blood TCR repertoires of about 5 healthy adults were deeply sequenced to estimate repertoire size and the extent of clonotype sharing between individuals. Each donor's leukapheresis produced roughly between roughly 0.85 and 9.5 billion PBMCs. For each donor, CD4 naive and CD4 memory were each given three plates, CD8 naive was given two plates, and CD8 memory was given one plate.

Using the deep immunoSEQ assay, TCR CDR3 regions were amplified from genomic DNA by multiplex PCR. Genomic DNA extracted from each cell subset was distributed evenly over all wells of several immunoSEQ 96-well plates, and each plate served as one replicate. Each replicate PCR for sorted subsets received about 200 ng genomic DNA, equal to about 30,000 T cell genomes. Purified libraries were measured with a Qubit 3.0 fluorometer, size-checked on a Bioanalyzer 2100, and measured again with the KAPA Library Quantification kit. Each immunoSEQ 96-well plate was sequenced on its own single-read 150-cycle Illumina NextSeq 550 flow cell. Processing in the source paper ran as follows. Because the immunoSEQ output held only junctional sequences and lacked quality scores, the filtering could not match the filtering applied to full-length reads. To assign V/J genes and CDR3, sequences were annotated against IMGT germline references using PyIR, a Python wrapper for IgBLAST v1.9. Reads with weak V/J assignments (E-value above 1e-6), missing CDR3, stop codons, out-of-frame junctions, or ambiguous translated residues were removed. V3J clonotypes were defined as sequences sharing an identical inferred V gene, J gene, and CDR3 amino acid sequence. The percentage overlap between two repertoires was calculated by dividing the number of shared unique clonotypes by the size of the smaller repertoire. Repertoire richness was assessed with RTK rarefaction, the Chao1 estimator, and Recon v2.1 estimates of unobserved clonotypes. For all TCRbeta clonotypes obtained by the gDNA method from a few donors, generation probabilities were computed with OLGA. As stored in TCRdb, this immuneACCESS dataset retains in-frame rearrangements with V and J assigned. A fraction of the clones does not appear; measured against another copy, unresolved V genes explain less than half of the discrepancy, and the remainder lacks a known reason. V and J calls and clone size come straight from that table; D and trimming were deduced from the DNA. In all, the sample holds around 990,000 clones, and around three quarters of those were seen once. The top ten constitute 0.89% of the sample.

Paper-wide results and their limitations: Sampling was restricted to blood, and TCR repertoires in tissues likely differ from the TCR repertoires found in blood. Because the study included only a small number of donors, the genetic and exposure-history diversity represented was limited. Incomplete sequencing was indicated by rarefaction of sorted-subset datasets, despite the large sequencing depth. When a handful of donors were compared, the shared fraction of clonotypes was around 4.6% for naive CD4, approximately 3.5% for naive CD8, about 2.4% for memory CD4, and 0.3% to 0.5% for memory CD8. Pairwise subsampling indicated that sequencing depth was expected to affect the degree of clonotype sharing among donors. Larger estimated clonotype richness was generally found for naive subsets than for memory subsets. Higher generation probabilities were observed for clonotypes shared by all four sorted-subset donors than for non-shared clonotypes.

The germline V gene specifies SGHVS as CDR1 and FNYEAQ as CDR2. The CDR3 starts with the cysteine, ends with the phenylalanine, and has 17 residues. Just the 51-base CDR3 DNA is kept, in frame starting at base 1. Ends trimmed: V by 5 bases, J by 1 base; bases unmatched to a gene: 10. The donors were healthy, HIV-negative adults who had no recently reported acute infections or vaccinations. Every donor was a Caucasian adult residing in Nashville, Tennessee, USA. CD4+ T cells were enriched through magnetic negative selection, after which naive cells were positively selected on CD45RA and the remaining negative fraction served as the memory subset. After blood collection by leukapheresis, PBMCs were isolated using Ficoll-Histopaque density gradient centrifugation and then cryopreserved in the vapor phase of liquid nitrogen. Analytical flow cytometry was used to check the purity and quantity of each magnetically sorted T cell population. From each sorted fraction, genomic DNA was isolated and quantified by UV absorbance on a Nanodrop 2000c.

This receptor was taken from a man younger than 35 in good health. Some clones in this sample may be carry-over from other donors' samples. The sample consisted of memory CD4+ T cells from PBMCs. Taken with the paper, the label for cell subset or site translates to: CD45RA-negative fraction. The V and J genes are TRBV7-6 and TRBJ1-5; 8 nucleotides in the junction match TRBD1. The DNA is TGTGCCAGCAGCCCTCAGGACAGGGAGATAAGCAATCAGCCCCAGCATTTT. This is translated as CASSPQDREISNQPQHF. With all but the CDR3 taken from the reference TRBV7-6 and TRBJ1-5 genes, the full variable domain is: GAGVSQSPRYKVTKRGQDVALRCDPISGHVSLYWYRQALGQGPEFLTYFNYEAQQDKSGLPNDRFSAERPEGSISTLTIQRTEQRDSAMYRCASSPQDREISNQPQHFGDGTRLSIL.